The rows below give T cell receptor beta chains drawn from one sample of a study of cytomegalovirus exposure and HLA in healthy donors. Sequenced by immunoSEQ multiplex PCR; TCRdb stores in-frame clones only, minus some. The data show around 120,000 clones, roughly 80% seen once. The sample taken for sequencing was PBMCs. These receptors were obtained from a boy younger than 18 in good health and CMV-seronegative. CDR3s include the opening cysteine and the closing phenylalanine or tryptophan. A D gene is named only where the DNA matches it firmly. Clone size appears in some rows only: once, few, many, or a class for an expanded clone.

cdr3_aa cdr3_nt clone_size j_call v_call d_call
CASSFRQDLEQYF TGTGCCAGCAGTTTTCGACAGGACCTCGAGCAGTACTTC - TRBJ2-7 TRBV2 -
CASSQEATGAFYEQYF TGCGCCAGCAGCCAAGAAGCAACAGGGGCCTTCTACGAGCAGTACTTC - TRBJ2-7 TRBV4-3 TRBD1
CASSPGGVGHEQYF TGTGCCAGCAGTCCCGGGGGGGTGGGTCACGAGCAGTACTTC - TRBJ2-7 TRBV7-2 TRBD2
CASSQDSQNTEAFF TGCGCCAGCAGCCAGGACTCGCAGAACACTGAAGCTTTCTTT few TRBJ1-1 TRBV5-1 -
CASSLADRDYEQYF TGTGCCAGCAGCTTAGCCGACAGAGACTACGAGCAGTACTTC - TRBJ2-7 TRBV7-2 -
CASSLLSAGRTEAFF TGTGCCAGTAGTCTCCTATCGGCAGGGCGTACTGAAGCTTTCTTT - TRBJ1-1 TRBV27 -
CASSLIAESTDTQYF TGCGCCAGCAGCTTGATAGCGGAGAGCACAGATACGCAGTATTTT - TRBJ2-3 TRBV5-1 -
CASSPRTSGRKTQYF TGCGCCAGCAGCCCCAGGACTAGCGGGAGAAAGACCCAGTACTTC - TRBJ2-5 TRBV4-1 TRBD2
CASSQGGSVSAENIQYF TGCGCCAGCAGCCAAGGGGGCAGCGTAAGTGCCGAAAACATTCAGTACTTC - TRBJ2-4 TRBV4-1 -
CASSPGQGMITEAFF TGCGCCAGCAGCCCGGGACAGGGGATGATCACTGAAGCTTTCTTT - TRBJ1-1 TRBV5-1 TRBD1
CASSKALGAQETQYF TGCGCCAGCAGCAAAGCCCTGGGCGCCCAAGAGACCCAGTACTTC - TRBJ2-5 TRBV4-1 -
CASSTRQEPYNEQFF TGTGCCAGCAGCACCCGACAAGAACCTTACAATGAGCAGTTCTTC - TRBJ2-1 TRBV7-9 -
CASIATRARNTIYF TGTGCCAGTATAGCCACCAGGGCACGAAACACCATATATTTT - TRBJ1-3 TRBV19 -
CASSATGGTEAFF TGTGCCAGCAGCGCGACAGGGGGCACTGAAGCTTTCTTT - TRBJ1-1 TRBV7-2 TRBD1
CASSLRESNTGELFF TGTGCCAGCAGTTTGAGGGAGTCGAACACCGGGGAGCTGTTTTTT - TRBJ2-2 TRBV2 -
CASSLQGPGGNTIYF TGTGCCAGCAGCCTACAGGGCCCGGGGGGAAACACCATATATTTT - TRBJ1-3 TRBV7-2 -
CASSYSRLLAGVEQYF TGTGCCAGCAGTTACTCGAGGTTACTAGCGGGAGTCGAGCAGTACTTC - TRBJ2-7 TRBV6-5 TRBD2
CASSPTSGRYNEQFF TGTGCCAGCAGCCCGACTAGCGGGAGGTACAATGAGCAGTTCTTC - TRBJ2-1 TRBV7-8 TRBD2
CSGVTGVADTQYF TGCAGCGGGGTGACAGGAGTGGCAGATACGCAGTATTTT few TRBJ2-3 TRBV29-1 -
CARGKIVRVDSYEQYF TGTGCCAGAGGGAAGATTGTCAGGGTGGATTCCTACGAGCAGTACTTC - TRBJ2-7 TRBV5-3 -
CATGRTGRNTEAFF TGTGCCACCGGACGGACAGGACGGAACACTGAAGCTTTCTTT few TRBJ1-1 TRBV6-5 TRBD1
CAGQREGSYEQYF TGTGCCGGACAGCGGGAGGGCTCCTACGAGCAGTACTTC - TRBJ2-7 TRBV30 TRBD2
CASSMRQGAQPQHF TGTGCCAGTAGTATGCGACAGGGCGCTCAGCCCCAGCATTTT few TRBJ1-5 TRBV19 TRBD1